Below, one T cell receptor (beta chain) is given with its context. The germline V gene has CDR1 MNHEY and CDR2 SVGAGI. Trimming stripped 10 bases from V and 0 bases from J, with 13 bases between. CDR3 length: 14 residues. This sample is drawn from a study of OX40 agonist ivuxolimab in advanced cancers. The assay was immunoSEQ multiplex PCR, and TCRdb's table has in-frame clones only and misses some. The sample includes 48,000 or so clones, 81% seen only once; the top ten take about 7.2%. The chain combines TRBV6-5 with TRBJ1-5; perhaps TRBD1 as D (5 bases). This specimen consisted of CD4+ or CD8+ T cells sorted from blood, obtained in a trial of the OX40 agonist ivuxolimab. The receptor was derived from an adult with an advanced solid tumor such as melanoma, head and neck, liver or kidney cancer. The CDR3 region is CATGTAYSNQPQHF. For the CDR3, the DNA is TGTGCCACGGGGACGGCCTATAGCAATCAGCCCCAGCATTTT.